This T cell receptor (beta chain) was sequenced for a study of long-term antiretroviral therapy in people with HIV. The germline V gene encodes CDR1 SGHNT and CDR2 YYREEE (reference sequence). The ends lost 0 bases at V and 5 bases at J; junction bases unmatched: 16. The CDR3 covers 18 residues. The authors ran the immunoSEQ assay, v3.0, at survey level. Using immunoSEQ multiplex PCR, the repertoire was profiled, and TCRdb retains in-frame clones only, with some absent. The sample lists tens of thousands of clones; 81% were seen once. A note on this clone: Its target is unknown.

Findings and caveats of the study: ART adherence, viral resistance and therapy changes went unrecorded. Once patients were on ART, diversity went higher but still fell short of transplant donor controls.

The gene calls are TRBV5-4 and TRBJ2-7, with TRBD2 matching over 8 bases. The source is a man in his thirties or forties with HIV. Sequencing was performed on unsorted PBMCs, taken 1.5 years after starting antiretroviral therapy. CDR3 coding DNA: TGTGCCAGCAGCTTGGCGGACGCCTATTCGGGGGGGCTTAACGAGCAGTACTTC. Protein sequence: CASSLADAYSGGLNEQYF.